Listed below are T cell receptor beta chains from one sample, sequenced in a study of technical replicates of blood from a handful of donors. The repertoire was sequenced with immunoSEQ multiplex PCR; TCRdb's copy has only in-frame clones and lacks some. The sample holds about 88,000 clones, approximately 94% seen once. Source material: T cells isolated from PBMCs. The receptors derive from a human donor in good health. Both conserved end residues are part of each CDR3. The D gene is left open where the match is weak. Clone size is stated in some rows and not others, as once, few, many or a class when expanded.

v_call	j_call	clone_size	d_call	cdr3_aa	cdr3_nt
TRBV10-1	TRBJ2-1	.	.	CASSDRDSYNEQFF	TGCGCCAGCAGTGACCGGGACTCCTACAATGAGCAGTTCTTC
TRBV12-5	TRBJ1-4	.	.	CASGLGGEDEKLFF	TGTGCTAGTGGTTTGGGGGGGGAGGATGAAAAACTGTTTTTT
TRBV10-1	TRBJ2-2	.	.	CASSAGGLTGELFF	TGCGCCAGCAGTGCGGGGGGCCTCACCGGGGAGCTGTTTTTT
TRBV18	TRBJ1-6	.	.	CASSPTAGYPTLHF	TGTGCCAGCTCACCCACCGCGGGGTACCCTACCCTCCACTTT
TRBV5-1	TRBJ1-2	.	.	CASSRLDSSVNGYTF	TGCGCCAGCAGTCGTTTGGACAGTTCGGTCAATGGCTACACCTTC
TRBV7-8	TRBJ2-3	.	TRBD1	CASSLATLGQGADTQYF	TGTGCCAGCAGCTTAGCGACCCTGGGGCAGGGGGCAGATACGCAGTATTTT
TRBV29-1	TRBJ2-1	once	.	CSVDRVQRNGQINEQFF	TGCAGCGTTGATCGAGTTCAGAGAAATGGACAAATCAATGAGCAGTTCTTC
TRBV19	TRBJ2-1	.	TRBD1	CASSSGQDNEQFF	TGTGCCAGTAGTAGCGGACAGGACAATGAGCAGTTCTTC
TRBV7-9	TRBJ2-1	once	.	CASSFGTPNSGEQFF	TGTGCCAGCAGCTTCGGGACTCCAAACAGTGGTGAGCAGTTCTTC
TRBV25-1	TRBJ1-4	.	TRBD1	CASSRTGTVEKLFF	TGTGCCAGCAGTAGAACCGGGACAGTTGAAAAACTGTTTTTT
TRBV5-4	TRBJ1-3	.	TRBD1	CASRPDRGVGGNTIYF	TGTGCCAGCAGGCCGGACAGGGGTGTCGGTGGAAACACCATATATTTT
TRBV7-8	TRBJ1-1	once	TRBD1	CASSKGQSNTEAFF	TGTGCCAGCAGCAAGGGACAGTCTAACACTGAAGCTTTCTTT
TRBV6-1	TRBJ2-7	.	.	CASSESALSYEQYF	TGTGCCAGCAGTGAGTCAGCGTTATCCTACGAGCAGTACTTC
TRBV5-6	TRBJ1-1	.	TRBD1	CASSLVAGGLTEAFF	TGTGCCAGCAGCTTGGTAGCAGGGGGCTTAACTGAAGCTTTCTTT
TRBV6-1	TRBJ1-1	.	TRBD1	CASSEPGEGNNRGAFF	TGTGCCAGCAGTGAGCCGGGAGAAGGGAATAACAGGGGAGCTTTCTTT
TRBV9	TRBJ2-3	.	.	CASSVGGVSTDTQYF	TGTGCCAGCAGCGTAGGAGGAGTTAGCACAGATACGCAGTATTTT
TRBV4-1	TRBJ2-1	.	.	CASSPVGGGTVNEQFF	TGCGCCAGCAGCCCAGTAGGTGGCGGGACTGTCAATGAGCAGTTCTTC
TRBV28	TRBJ2-7	.	.	CASSSGVVYEQYF	TGTGCCAGCAGTTCAGGGGTAGTCTACGAGCAGTACTTC
TRBV2	TRBJ2-5	once	.	CASNQDSPEGTQYF	TGTGCCAGCAACCAGGACTCCCCAGAGGGGACCCAGTACTTC
TRBV6-5	TRBJ2-7	.	TRBD1	CASSSIGQGASEQYF	TGTGCCAGCAGTTCCATCGGACAGGGGGCGTCGGAGCAGTACTTC
TRBV7-9	TRBJ1-1	.	TRBD1	CASSDRTGTTFF	TGTGCCAGCAGCGATCGGACAGGAACGACTTTCTTT
TRBV29-1	TRBJ2-3	.	.	CSVAQDTQYF	TGCAGCGTTGCCCAGGATACGCAGTATTTT
TRBV28	TRBJ2-1	.	TRBD2	CASRLTSGGEQFF	TGTGCCAGCAGACTGACTAGCGGGGGTGAGCAGTTCTTC
TRBV25-1	TRBJ1-3	.	.	CASRPGSSPISGNTIYF	TGTGCCAGCCGTCCGGGGTCCAGCCCGATCTCTGGAAACACCATATATTTT
TRBV6-5	TRBJ1-6	.	TRBD1	CASRTGQLNSPLHF	TGTGCCAGCAGAACGGGACAGTTGAATTCACCCCTCCACTTT
TRBV14	TRBJ2-3	.	TRBD2	CASGQIGLAASTQYF	TGTGCCAGCGGGCAGATCGGACTAGCGGCATCTACGCAGTATTTT